Listed here are 27 T cell receptor beta chains from one sample, sequenced in a study of CD8+ T cells in alopecia areata. It was cDNA, reverse transcribed from extracted RNA, that served as the sequencing template. Clones were sequenced by immunoSEQ multiplex PCR, and TCRdb holds only the in-frame ones, with some missing. The repertoire holds about 160,000 clones, with around three fifths as singletons. Treatment of the sample: oral pan-JAK inhibitor, 5-10 mg twice daily. The specimen was CD4+ T cells sorted from blood, collected at week 24, from a patient treated with tofacitinib. These receptors originate from a human donor with alopecia areata.

The chain has TRBV15 and TRBJ1-2, with D unresolved. Per germline, CDR1 LNHNV and CDR2 YYDKDF (reference sequence). There are 13 residues in the CDR3. Trimming shortened V by 0 bases and J by 8 bases, and 10 bases separated the two germline ends. The CDR3 is CATSREFPEGYTF. DNA for the CDR3: TGTGCCACCAGCAGAGAATTTCCAGAAGGCTACACCTTC.

This clone has a handful of counts. The V call is TRBV29-1, the J call TRBJ2-5; D unresolved. Trimming took off 1 base at V and 4 bases at J, with 10 bases between the two ends. Germline CDR1 is SQVTM and CDR2 is ANQGSEA. The CDR3 is 13 amino acids. CDR3 sequence (DNA): TGCAGCGTTGAAGCGTCGAGAAGAGAGACCCAGTACTTC. Amino acids: CSVEASRRETQYF.

In nucleotides, the CDR3 is TGTGCCAGCAGCCTGCCGGGAGGGGCCAACGTCCTGACTTTC. It yields the protein CASSLPGGANVLTF. The gene calls are TRBV5-6 and TRBJ2-6, with D possibly being TRBD2 (5 bases). This CDR3 region has 14 residues. V was trimmed by 4 bases and J by 4 bases, leaving 9 bases between them. CDR1 is SGHDT and CDR2 is YYEEEE in the germline V gene.

The genes are TRBV4-1 and TRBJ2-1; D is undetermined. V lost 1 base, J lost 1 base, and 8 bases lay in between. The CDR3 has 15 amino acids. Looked up from germline, CDR1 is MGHRA and CDR2 is YSYEKL. CDR3: CASSQGYTSYNEQFF. CDR3 in DNA: TGCGCCAGCAGCCAAGGATACACGTCCTACAATGAGCAGTTCTTC.

This chain connects TRBV7-9 to TRBJ2-5; unclear D gene. The CDR3 totals 15 residues. Per the germline V gene, CDR1 is SEHNR and CDR2 is FQNEAQ (reference sequence). V was trimmed by 5 bases and J by 5 bases, leaving 18 bases between them. This CDR3 reads CASSPRLPLEETQYF. CDR3 coding DNA: TGTGCCAGCAGCCCACGGTTACCCCTTGAGGAGACCCAGTACTTC.

The V and J genes are TRBV5-1 and TRBJ1-6; the D gene is possibly TRBD1 (6 bases). The germline V gene encodes CDR1 SGHRS and CDR2 YFSETQ. Trimming cost V 4 bases and J 7 bases, with 12 bases left between them. The length of the CDR3 is 14 residues. CDR3 coding DNA: TGCGCCAGCAGCCGGGACGGACAGAATTCACCCCTCCACTTT. Amino acid sequence: CASSRDGQNSPLHF.

This sequence joins TRBV6-5 and TRBJ1-4; tentatively, D is TRBD1 (5 bases). Germline V gene sequence: CDR1 MNHEY, CDR2 SVGAGI. CDR3 length: 14 residues. V lost 5 bases, J lost 4 bases, and 11 bases lay in between. CDR3 coding DNA: TGTGCCAGCAGTCGGAGGCAGGGTAATGAAAAACTGTTTTTT. Amino acids: CASSRRQGNEKLFF.

The CDR3 DNA reads as TGTGCCAGCAGCCAGAACGGGCCAACCACAAACACCGGGGAGCTGTTTTTT. It codes for CASSQNGPTTNTGELFF. The chain uses TRBV7-3 and TRBJ2-2; D remains ambiguous. CDR3 size: 17 residues. CDR1 is SGHTA and CDR2 is FQGTGA in the germline V gene. V was pared by 5 bases and J by 2 bases, with 18 bases between.

A single count supports this clone. The gene calls are TRBV27 and TRBJ2-7; 14 bases are shared with TRBD2. V lost 3 bases, J lost 3 bases, and 7 bases stayed unmatched. Germline lookup yields CDR1 MNHEY and CDR2 SMNVEV (reference sequence). CDR3 length equals 17 residues. CDR3 in DNA: TGTGCCAGCAGTTTTCGACTAGCGGGGGGGCGAGTCTACGAGCAGTACTTC. Residues: CASSFRLAGGRVYEQYF.

The chain joins TRBV15 to TRBJ1-2; D gene ambiguous. Germline CDR1 is LNHNV and CDR2 is YYDKDF (reference sequence). CDR3 length: 13 amino acids. The V and J ends lost 5 bases and 7 bases respectively, with 14 bases between them. CDR3 DNA sequence: TGTGCCACCAGCGAGAAGGCAGGTGTTGGCTACACCTTC. Residues: CATSEKAGVGYTF.

In nucleotides, the CDR3 is TGCGCCAGCAGCCAAGCTGCGGGACAGTCTTACGAGCAGTACTTC. Protein: CASSQAAGQSYEQYF. The V gene is TRBV4-1, the J gene TRBJ2-5, with D possibly being TRBD1 (7 bases). Near its end, the DNA agrees better with TRBJ2-7, so the J call may be wrong. The CDR3 sequence is 15 residues long. Germline assignment: CDR1 MGHRA and CDR2 YSYEKL.

This clone was observed a few times. For the CDR3, the DNA is TGTGCCAGCAGCTTGGGTTTTTATGAGCAGTTCTTC. Its protein product is CASSLGFYEQFF. This chain links TRBV7-9 with TRBJ2-1; D is unresolved. The CDR3 length is 12 residues. CDR1 is SEHNR, CDR2 FQNEAQ, per germline (reference sequence). Trimming cost V 3 bases and J 8 bases, with 8 bases left between them.

The chain combines TRBV6-6 with TRBJ2-7, with 11 bases lining up with TRBD1. V lost 5 bases to trimming and J lost 3 bases; unmatched junction nucleotides: 0. Germline assignment: CDR1 MNHNY and CDR2 SVGAGI (reference sequence). The CDR3 is 13 amino acids. The chain's CDR3 is CASSGTGGYEQYF. The CDR3 nucleotides are TGTGCCAGCAGTGGGACAGGGGGCTACGAGCAGTACTTC.

The chain couples TRBV30 to TRBJ1-4, with 8 bases fitting TRBD1. J gave up 8 bases and V 2 bases, and 4 bases lay outside the gene matches. Germline assignment: CDR1 GTSNPN and CDR2 SVGIG (reference sequence). The CDR3 length is 13 residues. CDR3 sequence: CAWSLQGVEKLFF. The CDR3 DNA is TGTGCCTGGAGTCTACAGGGGGTCGAAAAACTGTTTTTT. The full variable domain, rest sourced from reference TRBV30 and TRBJ1-4, is SQTIHQWPATLVQPVGSPLSLECTVEGTSNPNLYWYRQAAGRGLQLLFYSVGIGQISSEVPQNLSASRPQDRQFILSSKKLLLSDSGFYLCAWSLQGVEKLFFGSGTQLSVL.

The CDR3 region is CASSLSALPKETQYF. The CDR3 coding sequence is TGTGCCAGCAGCTTATCGGCTTTGCCCAAAGAGACCCAGTACTTC. V is TRBV7-8 and J is TRBJ2-5; no definite D call. Germline V gene data show CDR1 as SGHVS and CDR2 as FQNEAQ. V lost 2 bases to trimming and J lost 3 bases, with 13 bases between them. This CDR3 is 15 amino acids long.

The V call is TRBV5-6, the J call TRBJ1-1; D unclear. This CDR3 comprises 15 residues. The V end lost 0 bases, the J end lost 0 bases, and 9 bases lay between the germline ends. CDR1 SGHDT and CDR2 YYEEEE come from the germline V gene. CDR3 sequence (DNA): TGTGCCAGCAGCTTGGTAGTGAGGATGAACACTGAAGCTTTCTTT. Its translation is CASSLVVRMNTEAFF.

The rearrangement uses TRBV30 and TRBJ1-2; D gene uncertain. Germline CDR1 is GTSNPN and CDR2 is SVGIG (reference sequence). Trimming removed 3 bases at V and 6 bases at J, with 14 bases between. This CDR3 has 13 amino acids. The CDR3 DNA sequence: TGTGCCTGGAGAGCGGGTCCAGGAAATGGCTACACCTTC. Translated, it gives CAWRAGPGNGYTF.

This clone was seen more than once but under ten times. This chain links TRBV19 with TRBJ2-4, with a possible D match to TRBD2 (5 bases). This CDR3 is built from 13 residues. Germline V lookup: CDR1 LNHDA, CDR2 SQIVND (reference sequence). V was pared by 6 bases and J by 3 bases, with 9 bases between. The CDR3 spells CASRVRVKNIQYF. Here the CDR3 DNA reads TGTGCCAGTAGGGTGAGGGTCAAAAACATTCAGTACTTC.

This clone was found once. V usage is TRBV11-2 and J usage is TRBJ2-5; a weak D match, TRBD2 (5 bases). CDR3 length: 13 amino acids. V lost 5 bases and J lost 0, with 7 bases in between. CDR1 SGHAT and CDR2 FQNNGV come from the germline V gene. CDR3 DNA sequence: TGTGCCAGCAGCGGCGGGTACCAAGAGACCCAGTACTTC. Residues: CASSGGYQETQYF.

The chain joins TRBV29-1 to TRBJ2-5; 8 positions match TRBD1. This CDR3 has 12 amino acids. Germline loops: CDR1 SQVTM, CDR2 ANQGSEA. V was pared by 4 bases and J by 5 bases, with 3 bases of the junction left unmatched. The CDR3 sequence is CSVGQGMETQYF. The CDR3 region has the DNA TGCAGCGTTGGACAGGGGATGGAGACCCAGTACTTC.

The chain is built from TRBV30 and TRBJ1-5, with no clear D. V was shortened by 2 bases and J by 5 bases, with 13 bases between the two germline ends. This CDR3 contains 14 residues. CDR1 is GTSNPN, CDR2 SVGIG, per germline (reference sequence). The CDR3: CAWSPGNADQPQHF. CDR3 bases: TGTGCCTGGAGTCCGGGAAATGCCGATCAGCCCCAGCATTTT.

V is TRBV11-2 and J is TRBJ2-1; 10 nucleotides match TRBD1. The CDR3 consists of 15 residues. Germline CDR1 reads SGHAT; CDR2 reads FQNNGV. Trimming removed 2 bases from V and 5 bases from J; junction bases left unmatched: 3. This CDR3 is CASSLRQGANNEQFF. In DNA, the CDR3 is TGTGCCAGCAGCTTAAGACAGGGGGCGAACAATGAGCAGTTCTTC.

CDR3 coding DNA: TGTGCCAGCAGCGTGAATAGCGGGGGAAAGTTCGGGGAGCTGTTTTTT. This translates into CASSVNSGGKFGELFF. The chain joins TRBV9 to TRBJ2-2, with 9 bases aligning to TRBD2. J lost 7 bases, V lost 2 bases, and 9 bases had no gene match. The germline V gene encodes CDR1 SGDLS and CDR2 YYNGEE. The CDR3 sequence is 16 residues long.

The chain is built from TRBV6-1 and TRBJ1-5; weak D call: TRBD1 (5 bases). Trimming removed 4 bases from V and 11 bases from J, with 15 bases in between. Per the germline V gene, CDR1 is MNHNS and CDR2 is SASEGT. The CDR3 sequence is 13 residues long. In nucleotides, the CDR3 is TGTGCCAGCAGTGGGGGGTTTTTCAAAGCCCAGCATTTT. It is translated as CASSGGFFKAQHF.

This clone was counted once. The J gene is TRBJ2-2, the V gene TRBV5-1; D is ambiguous. The CDR3 is made up of 15 amino acids. Germline lookup yields CDR1 SGHRS and CDR2 YFSETQ. Between the trimmed V and J ends, which lost 0 bases and 7 bases, there was a span of 13 bases. DNA of the CDR3: TGCGCCAGCAGCTTGGAGATAGGGTATAACGGGGAGCTGTTTTTT. Translating gives CASSLEIGYNGELFF.

This chain links TRBV30 with TRBJ1-4; tentative D call: TRBD1 (5 bases). CDR3 length: 13 amino acids. The V end was cut by 5 bases, the J end by 10 bases, with 17 bases between. The germline V gene has CDR1 GTSNPN and CDR2 SVGIG (reference sequence). This CDR3 is CAWDTRPGTKLFF. The CDR3 region has the DNA TGTGCCTGGGATACCCGTCCGGGGACAAAACTGTTTTTT. Complete variable domain (other parts from reference TRBV30 and TRBJ1-4): SQTIHQWPATLVQPVGSPLSLECTVEGTSNPNLYWYRQAAGRGLQLLFYSVGIGQISSEVPQNLSASRPQDRQFILSSKKLLLSDSGFYLCAWDTRPGTKLFFGSGTQLSVL.

The rearrangement links TRBV6-5 to TRBJ2-5; TRBD2 agrees at 8 bases. Germline V lookup: CDR1 MNHEY, CDR2 SVGAGI. The CDR3 runs to 16 residues. Trimming removed 1 base from V and 5 bases from J; junction bases left unmatched: 9. The CDR3 sequence: CASSYFGRASGETQYF. In DNA form, the CDR3 reads TGTGCCAGCAGTTACTTCGGCCGGGCTAGCGGGGAGACCCAGTACTTC.